Presented here are 11 T cell receptor beta chains from one specimen sequenced in a study of a mutant IDH1 vaccine in newly diagnosed glioma. The repertoire was sequenced with immunoSEQ multiplex PCR; TCRdb's copy has only in-frame clones and lacks some. The sample has some 67,000 clones; 83% are singletons. The time point was: baseline, week 1 (first vaccination visit). The treatment is: pre-vaccination baseline after standard-of-care therapy. Source: peripheral blood mononuclear cells (PBMCs), taken from a glioma patient treated with radiotherapy, temozolomide or both. These receptors were collected from a woman under 30 with glioma. Some clones in this sample may be carry-over from other donors' samples.

V and J are TRBV5-6 and TRBJ1-2, with D perhaps matching TRBD1 (5 bases). This CDR3 spans 14 amino acids. Germline assignment: CDR1 SGHDT and CDR2 YYEEEE. The V end lost 4 bases, the J end lost 8 bases, and 18 bases lay between the germline ends. The CDR3 bases are TGTGCCAGCAGCCTACTGCCGGGGGGTGGCGGCTACACCTTC. Protein product: CASSLLPGGGGYTF.

The chain joins TRBV9 to TRBJ1-6, with D possibly TRBD1 on 6 matching bases. The germline V gene encodes CDR1 SGDLS and CDR2 YYNGEE. Between the trimmed V and J ends, which lost 4 bases and 5 bases, there was a span of 10 bases. This CDR3 has 14 amino acids. The CDR3 DNA reads as TGTGCCAGCAGCATCAGGACAGATAATTCACCCCTCCACTTT. This codes for CASSIRTDNSPLHF.

The chain employs TRBV4-1 and TRBJ1-3, with unresolved D. Trimming took 0 bases from V and 4 from J, leaving 10 bases between them. CDR1 MGHRA and CDR2 YSYEKL come from the germline V gene. This CDR3 is built from 15 residues. CDR3 amino acids: CASSQDRGSGNTIYF. Here the CDR3 DNA reads TGCGCCAGCAGCCAAGATCGAGGGTCCGGAAACACCATATATTTT.

The CDR3 sequence: CASSLLRGPVMNTEAFF. DNA of the CDR3: TGTGCCAGCAGTTTACTCCGGGGGCCAGTCATGAACACTGAAGCTTTCTTT. The chain joins TRBV27 to TRBJ1-1, with a possible D match to TRBD1 (6 bases). V lost 2 bases to trimming and J lost 0 bases, with 16 bases between them. Germline CDR1 MNHEY, CDR2 SMNVEV (reference sequence). The CDR3 sequence is 17 residues long.

The chain employs TRBV9 and TRBJ2-5; 13 bases match TRBD2. From germline, CDR1 is SGDLS and CDR2 YYNGEE. The J segment lost 1 base and the V segment lost 3 bases, leaving 6 bases of the junction unmatched. CDR3 length: 17 residues. The CDR3 DNA is TGTGCCAGCAGCGAGGGACTAGCGGGATTTTCCCAAGAGACCCAGTACTTC. This gives the protein CASSEGLAGFSQETQYF.

This clone was counted a single time. The chain couples TRBV19 to TRBJ1-1; D gene ambiguous. The CDR3 contains 16 residues. CDR1 and CDR2 from the germline V gene are LNHDA and SQIVND (reference sequence). V was pared by 1 base and J by 0 bases, with 12 bases between. For the CDR3, the DNA is TGTGCCAGTAGTATAGGGCCAGCCGACATGAACACTGAAGCTTTCTTT. This encodes CASSIGPADMNTEAFF.

The V and J genes are TRBV5-4 and TRBJ2-7; 8 bases are shared with TRBD1. With V trimmed by 4 bases and J by 3 bases, 3 bases remained unmatched. This CDR3 is 13 amino acids long. The germline gives CDR1 SGHNT, CDR2 YYREEE (reference sequence). The CDR3 bases are TGTGCCAGCAGCAGGACAGGGATCTACGAGCAGTACTTC. Its translation: CASSRTGIYEQYF.

The chain has TRBV6-5 and TRBJ1-4; D remains unclear. This CDR3 contains 16 residues. Between the trimmed V and J ends, which lost 2 bases and 9 bases, there was a span of 19 bases. Per germline, CDR1 MNHEY and CDR2 SVGAGI. CDR3 DNA sequence: TGTGCCAGCAGTTACGGCCAAGACGCTGGCCGGAAAAAACTGTTTTTT. This gives the protein CASSYGQDAGRKKLFF.

The rearrangement uses TRBV11-1 and TRBJ2-7, with D perhaps assigned TRBD1 or TRBD2 (6 bases each). The CDR3 length is 16 residues. In germline, CDR1 is SGHAT, CDR2 FQDESV (reference sequence). V was shortened by 5 bases and J by 0 bases, with 17 bases between the two germline ends. In DNA form, the CDR3 reads TGTGCCAGCAGCAGGGGGGAAATAGCGGCCTCCTACGAGCAGTACTTC. Protein product: CASSRGEIAASYEQYF.

The CDR3 here is CASSQDGLGGNTIYF. CDR3 nucleotides: TGTGCCAGCAGCCAAGACGGTTTGGGCGGAAACACCATATATTTT. The gene calls are TRBV4-2 and TRBJ1-3; D call uncertain. Germline CDR1 is LGHNA and CDR2 is YNFKEQ. V lost 0 bases to trimming and J lost 4 bases, with 10 bases between them. The CDR3 has 15 amino acids.

This chain connects TRBV29-1 to TRBJ2-7; D might be TRBD1 (5 bases). CDR1 is SQVTM and CDR2 is ANQGSEA in the germline V gene. Trimming shortened V by 4 bases and J by 5 bases, and 12 bases separated the two germline ends. This CDR3 has 12 residues. The CDR3 spells CSVGRTSHEQYF. In DNA form, the CDR3 reads TGCAGCGTTGGCAGGACAAGCCACGAGCAGTACTTC.